This record looks at one T cell receptor beta chain sequence and its context. Its target is unknown. These data come from a study of cytomegalovirus exposure and HLA in healthy donors. Whole-study findings and limits: Among the most significant clusters, several appeared linked to common viral pathogens in a later analysis.

PCR employed 60 Vbeta and 13 Jbeta primers. The assay was immunoSEQ multiplex PCR, and TCRdb's table has in-frame clones only and misses some. The sample holds approximately 75,000 clones, about 74% seen once. The V and J ends lost 8 bases and 5 bases, in that order; junction bases with no gene match: 5. CDR1 and CDR2 (germline): MNHNY, SVGAGI (reference sequence). There are 13 residues in the CDR3. This TCR was recovered from a woman aged 55-70 years in good health and CMV-seropositive. The chain combines TRBV6-6 with TRBJ1-5; TRBD1 matches at 8 bases. The sequenced material came from PBMCs. CDR3: CASGLQGDQPQHF. CDR3 nucleotide sequence: TGTGCCAGCGGATTACAGGGGGATCAGCCCCAGCATTTT.